The clone carrying this T cell receptor beta chain was seen only once. This specimen comes from a study of blood T cell repertoires in COVID-19. For the study at large: Sites in the United States, Italy and Spain provided acute and convalescent COVID-19 samples. Sources were T cells, B-cell-depleted T cells, or PBMCs; the material itself was cDNA or gDNA.

The assay was immunoSEQ multiplex PCR, and TCRdb's table has in-frame clones only and misses some. The sample records 310,000 or so clones, 85% to 90% being singletons. Germline V gene lookup returns CDR1 GTSNPN and CDR2 SVGIG (reference sequence). Germline trimming cut 3 bases from V and 4 bases from J; bases unmatched to any gene: 9. This CDR3 comprises 17 residues. This clonotype was obtained from a man between 65 and 85 years old with acute or convalescent COVID-19. Input material: peripheral blood. V gene TRBV30 combines with J gene TRBJ2-2, with 12 bases matching TRBD2. Written as DNA, the CDR3 is TGTGCCTGGAGAGGGGCTAGCGGGAGGGCCAGCACCGGGGAGCTGTTTTTT. Its translation: CAWRGASGRASTGELFF.